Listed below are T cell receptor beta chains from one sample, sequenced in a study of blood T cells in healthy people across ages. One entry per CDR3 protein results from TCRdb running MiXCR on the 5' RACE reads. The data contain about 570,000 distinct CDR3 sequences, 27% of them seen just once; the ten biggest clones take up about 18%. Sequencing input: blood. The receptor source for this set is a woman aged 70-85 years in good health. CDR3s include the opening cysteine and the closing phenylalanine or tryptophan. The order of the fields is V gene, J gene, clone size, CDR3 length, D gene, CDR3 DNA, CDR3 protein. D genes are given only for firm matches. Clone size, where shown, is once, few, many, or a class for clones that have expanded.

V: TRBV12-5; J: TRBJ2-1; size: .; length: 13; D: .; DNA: TGTGCTAGTGCCCGGGGGGACAGCAATGAGCAGTTCTTC; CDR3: CASARGDSNEQFF
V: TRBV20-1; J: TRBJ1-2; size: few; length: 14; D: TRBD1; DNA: TGCAGTGCTACCCCCGTGGGGACAGCCGGCGGCTACACCTTC; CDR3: CSATPVGTAGGYTF
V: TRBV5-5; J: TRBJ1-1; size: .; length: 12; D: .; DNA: TGTGCCAGCACCCCCAGGGAGACTGAAGCTTTCTTT; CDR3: CASTPRETEAFF
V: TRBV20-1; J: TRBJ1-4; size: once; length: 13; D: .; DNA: TGCAGTGCTAGTTTTGGGGCTAATGAAAAACTGTTTTTT; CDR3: CSASFGANEKLFF
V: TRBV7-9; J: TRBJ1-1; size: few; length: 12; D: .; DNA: TGTGCCAGCAGCGTGTCGAACACTGAAGCTTTCTTT; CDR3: CASSVSNTEAFF
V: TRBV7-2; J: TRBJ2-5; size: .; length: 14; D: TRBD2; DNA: TGTGCCAGCAACCCGGGCGGGGGTCCTGCGACCCAGTACTTC; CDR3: CASNPGGGPATQYF
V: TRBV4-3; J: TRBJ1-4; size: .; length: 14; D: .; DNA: TGCGCCAACAGCCAAGGACAGCGAATTGAAAAACTGTTTTTT; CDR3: CANSQGQRIEKLFF
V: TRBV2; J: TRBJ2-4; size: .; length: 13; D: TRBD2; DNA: TGTGCCAGCAACCAGCGGGGGGTAAACATTCAGTACTTC; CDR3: CASNQRGVNIQYF
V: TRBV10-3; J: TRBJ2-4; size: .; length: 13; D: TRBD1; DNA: TGTGCTAGTCACGGACAGGGGGGTAACATTCAGTACTTC; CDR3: CASHGQGGNIQYF
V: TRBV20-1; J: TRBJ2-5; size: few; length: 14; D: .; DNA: TGCAGTGCTAGAGATCTTGGGGTATCAGAGACCCAGTACTTC; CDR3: CSARDLGVSETQYF
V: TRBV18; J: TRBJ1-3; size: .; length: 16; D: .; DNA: TGTGCCAGCTCCCCCTCCTCTTCGACGTCTGGAAACACCATATATTTT; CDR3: CASSPSSSTSGNTIYF
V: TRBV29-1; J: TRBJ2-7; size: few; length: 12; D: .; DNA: TGCAGCGTTGATTCCGGGGTGGACGAGCAGTACTTC; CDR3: CSVDSGVDEQYF
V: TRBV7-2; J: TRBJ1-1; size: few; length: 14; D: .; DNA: TGTGCCAGCAGCTTCCTGTTCGCGAACACTGAAGCTTTCTTT; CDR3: CASSFLFANTEAFF
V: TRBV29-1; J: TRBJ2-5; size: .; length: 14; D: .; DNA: TGCAGCGTTCGTTGGAGAGGGTTTGTGGAGACCCAGTACTTC; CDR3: CSVRWRGFVETQYF
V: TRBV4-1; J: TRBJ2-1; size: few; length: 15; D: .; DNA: TGCGCCAGCAGCCAAGAAAGCGGATATTACAATGAGCAGTTCTTC; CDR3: CASSQESGYYNEQFF
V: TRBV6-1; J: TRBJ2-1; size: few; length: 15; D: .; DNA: TGTGCCAGCAGGCACGGGACTGTAGGGGACAATGAGCAGTTCTTC; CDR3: CASRHGTVGDNEQFF
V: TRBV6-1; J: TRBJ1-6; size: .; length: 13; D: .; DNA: TGTGCCAGCAGTGAAGGCCTGCGGACGCGCCTCCACTTT; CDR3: CASSEGLRTRLHF
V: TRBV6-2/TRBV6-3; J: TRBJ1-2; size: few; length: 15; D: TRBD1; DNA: TGTGCCAGCGGGGACTACGGGACAGATATCTATGGCTACACCTTC; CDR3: CASGDYGTDIYGYTF
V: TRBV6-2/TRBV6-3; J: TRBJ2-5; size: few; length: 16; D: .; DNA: TGTGCCAGCAAGAAGGGGCCGTCGAGGACTGAAGAGACCCAGTACTTC; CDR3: CASKKGPSRTEETQYF
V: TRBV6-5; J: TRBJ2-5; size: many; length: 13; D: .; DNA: TGTGCCAGCAGCCAGGGGTATCAAGAGACCCAGTACTTC; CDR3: CASSQGYQETQYF
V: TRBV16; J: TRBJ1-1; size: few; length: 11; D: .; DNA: TGTGCCAGCAGCCAAACAGGAAAAGCTTTCTTT; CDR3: CASSQTGKAFF
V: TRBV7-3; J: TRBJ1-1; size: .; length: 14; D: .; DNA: TGTGCCAGCAGCTCGACAGGCCGGAACACTGAAGCTTTCTTT; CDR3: CASSSTGRNTEAFF
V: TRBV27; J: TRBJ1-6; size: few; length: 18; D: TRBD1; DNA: TGTGCCAGCAGTTTATCTGGGACAGGGGGTTCCTATAATTCACCCCTCCACTTT; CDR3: CASSLSGTGGSYNSPLHF
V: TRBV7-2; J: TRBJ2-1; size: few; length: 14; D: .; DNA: TGTGCCAGCAGCTCAGTCGGGGGCCTCGGGGAGCAGTTCTTC; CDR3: CASSSVGGLGEQFF
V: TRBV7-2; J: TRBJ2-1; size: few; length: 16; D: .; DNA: TGTGCCAGCAGCTTAGGACTTAGGAGCTCCTACAATGAGCAGTTCTTC; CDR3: CASSLGLRSSYNEQFF
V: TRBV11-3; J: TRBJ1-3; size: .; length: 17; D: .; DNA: TGTGCCAGCTCAACCCGGCAGGCCCCTCCACTGGGAAACACCATATATTTT; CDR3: CASSTRQAPPLGNTIYF
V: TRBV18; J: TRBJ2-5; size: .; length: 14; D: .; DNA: TGTGCCAGCTCACCAGGCCCAGACGGAAAGACCCAGTACTTC; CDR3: CASSPGPDGKTQYF
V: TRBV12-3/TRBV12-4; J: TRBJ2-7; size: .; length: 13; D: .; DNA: TGTGCCAGCAGTTTGACAGAAGGCTACGAGCAGTACTTC; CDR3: CASSLTEGYEQYF
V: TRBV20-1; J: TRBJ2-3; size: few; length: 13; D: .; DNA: TGCAGTGCTAGTGGATTCACCACAGATACGCAGTATTTT; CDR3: CSASGFTTDTQYF
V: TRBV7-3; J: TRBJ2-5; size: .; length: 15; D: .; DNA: TGTGCCAGCAGCTTAAGTCCGGGGGATGGAGAGACCCAGTACTTC; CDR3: CASSLSPGDGETQYF
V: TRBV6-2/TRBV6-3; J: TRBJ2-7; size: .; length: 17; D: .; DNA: TGTGCCAGCAGTTACGGCCCGGGAGGAGGGGGCCTCTACGAGCAGTACTTC; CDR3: CASSYGPGGGGLYEQYF
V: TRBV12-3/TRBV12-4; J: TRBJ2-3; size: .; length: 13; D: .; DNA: TGTGGAAGAGAGGGTAGTGGGTCAGATACGCAGTACTTT; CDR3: CGREGSGSDTQYF
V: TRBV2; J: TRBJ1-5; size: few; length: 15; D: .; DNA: TGTGCCAGCAGTTTCTCTAGGACACCCAATCAGCCCCAGCATTTT; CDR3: CASSFSRTPNQPQHF
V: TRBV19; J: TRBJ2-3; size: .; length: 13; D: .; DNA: TGTGCCAGTATTTCACAGACCACAGATACGCAGTATTTT; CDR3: CASISQTTDTQYF
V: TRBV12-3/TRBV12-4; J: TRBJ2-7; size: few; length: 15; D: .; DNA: TGTGCCAGCAGTTCCCGGGACGGCGAGACCTACGAGCAGTACTTC; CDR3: CASSSRDGETYEQYF
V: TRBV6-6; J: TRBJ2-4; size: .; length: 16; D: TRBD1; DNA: TGCGCCAGCACCTACTCGACAGGGTTAGCCAAAAACATTCAGTACTTC; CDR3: CASTYSTGLAKNIQYF
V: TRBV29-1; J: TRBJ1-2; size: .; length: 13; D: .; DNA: TGCAGCGCCGGGGTGGCCTCTAACTATGGCTACACCTTC; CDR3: CSAGVASNYGYTF
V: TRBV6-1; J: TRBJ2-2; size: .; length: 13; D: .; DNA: TGTGCCAGCAGTGTGTCGGTAATCGGGGAGCTGTTTTTT; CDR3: CASSVSVIGELFF
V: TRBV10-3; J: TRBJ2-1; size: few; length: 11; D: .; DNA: TGTGCCATCAGCCGGGATAATGAGCAGTTCTTC; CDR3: CAISRDNEQFF
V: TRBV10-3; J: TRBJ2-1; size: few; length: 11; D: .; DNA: TGTGCCATCAGTGAGTCCGATGAGCAGTTCTTC; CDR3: CAISESDEQFF
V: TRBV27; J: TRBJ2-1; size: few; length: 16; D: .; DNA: TGTGCCAGCAGTTATTTACCGGGACGCAGCCACAATGAGCAGTTCTTC; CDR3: CASSYLPGRSHNEQFF
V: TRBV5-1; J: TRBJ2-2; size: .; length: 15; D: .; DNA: TGCGCCAGCAGCTTGGGGGGAACTCGAGCCGGGGAGCTGTTTTTT; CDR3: CASSLGGTRAGELFF
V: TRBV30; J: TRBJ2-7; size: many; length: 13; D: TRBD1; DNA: TGTGCCTGGACCTCCCGGGACAGCTACGAGCAGTACTTC; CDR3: CAWTSRDSYEQYF
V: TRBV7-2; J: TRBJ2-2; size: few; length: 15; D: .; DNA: TGTGCCAGCAGCCCCACCCCGGGGGCTGCGGGGGAGCTGTTTTTT; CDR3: CASSPTPGAAGELFF
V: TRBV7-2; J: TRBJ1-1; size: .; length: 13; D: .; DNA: TGTGCCAGCAGCTCCGGTAGGGTCGCTGAAGCTTTCTTT; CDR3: CASSSGRVAEAFF
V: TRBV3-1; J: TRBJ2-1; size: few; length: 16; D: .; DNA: TGTGCCAGCAGCCAGCGCGGGGGACACTCCTACAATGAGCAGTTCTTC; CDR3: CASSQRGGHSYNEQFF
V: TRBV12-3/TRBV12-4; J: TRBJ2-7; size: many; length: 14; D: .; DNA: TGTGCCAGCAGTTTAGGAGGCAACTCCTACGAGCAGTACTTC; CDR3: CASSLGGNSYEQYF
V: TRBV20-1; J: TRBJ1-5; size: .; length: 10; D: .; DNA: TGCAGTGCTAGTTATCAGCCCCAGCATTTT; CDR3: CSASYQPQHF
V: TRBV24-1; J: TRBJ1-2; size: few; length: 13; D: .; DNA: TGTGCCACCAGTGAAGGGGGATTCAATGGCTACACCTTC; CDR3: CATSEGGFNGYTF
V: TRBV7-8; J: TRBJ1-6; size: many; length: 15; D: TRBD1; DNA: TGTGCCAGCAGCCAGGACAGGGGACTGTATTCACCCCTCCACTTT; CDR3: CASSQDRGLYSPLHF
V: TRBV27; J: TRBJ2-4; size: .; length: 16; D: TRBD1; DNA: TGTGCCAGCAGGCCCGTGCTTTCGGTCAGGGGGCACATTCAGTACTTC; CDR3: CASRPVLSVRGHIQYF
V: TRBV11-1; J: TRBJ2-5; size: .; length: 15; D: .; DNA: TGTGCCAGCAGCTTTACCCACTATGGCGAAGAGACCCAGTACTTC; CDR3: CASSFTHYGEETQYF